In this sample, the clone carrying this T cell receptor beta chain turned up a few times. The data were obtained in a study of shared clonotypes between healthy human individuals. CDR3 length equals 14 residues. The germline V gene encodes CDR1 KGHSH and CDR2 LQKENI. Germline trimming cut 4 bases from V and 7 bases from J; bases unmatched to any gene: 5. Sequencing was performed with immunoSEQ multiplex PCR; in TCRdb, only in-frame clones are kept and a portion is missing. Among approximately 2.1 million clones, 80% to 95% were seen once, and the ten largest hold around 0.4%. The receptor comes from a man aged 18-30 years in good health. Some clones in this sample may be carry-over from other donors' samples. The chain recombines TRBV18 with TRBJ1-5; TRBD1 matches at 9 bases. Sequenced material: naive CD4+ T cells from PBMCs. The subset is: CD45RA+ positively selected. In DNA, the CDR3 is TGTGCCAGCTCACGGACAGGGGCGTACCAGCCCCAGCATTTT. Translated, it gives CASSRTGAYQPQHF.